This T cell receptor (beta chain) was sequenced in a study of PD-1 blockade in classical Hodgkin lymphoma. Time point meaning: newly diagnosed, previously untreated cHL patient sample. Using immunoSEQ multiplex PCR, the repertoire was profiled, and TCRdb retains in-frame clones only, with some absent. Of about 17,000 clones in the sample, more than 80% were seen once. The ends lost 2 bases at V and 7 bases at J; junction bases unmatched: 5. The V gene's germline CDR1 is MGHRA and CDR2 YSYEKL. The CDR3 spans 15 residues. The clonotype originates from a human donor with classical Hodgkin lymphoma. The chain links TRBV4-1 to TRBJ2-2, with TRBD1 identical over 9 bases. Sequencing was done on a sample of peripheral blood mononuclear cells (PBMCs). The CDR3 sequence is CASSQPGTGNGELFF. In nucleotides, the CDR3 is TGCGCCAGCAGCCAACCCGGGACAGGGAACGGGGAGCTGTTTTTT.